This TCR beta chain emerged from a study of shared clonotypes between healthy human individuals. Overall study results and limits: Between a handful of donors, naive CD4 clonotypes were shared at a level of about 5%. Generally, estimated richness proved larger in naive subsets than it did in memory subsets. Only blood was sampled; tissue repertoires likely differ.

This CDR3 has 16 residues. Germline CDR1 is SGHVS and CDR2 is FQNEAQ. V lost 2 bases to trimming and J lost 7 bases; unmatched junction nucleotides: 6. Several immunoSEQ 96-well plates shared each subset's DNA, each plate a replicate. Measured with immunoSEQ multiplex PCR; TCRdb has only the in-frame clones, and not every one. The sample has over a million clones, roughly 74% seen once; the top ten hold approximately 0.56%. About this clone: The antigen remains undetermined.

The receptor was isolated from a man aged 18 to 30 in good health. Some clones in this sample may be carry-over from other donors' samples. The V and J genes are TRBV7-8 and TRBJ2-1, with TRBD2 matching 12 bases. The sequenced sample was memory CD4+ T cells from PBMCs. Subset of the sample: CD45RA-negative fraction. In DNA form, the CDR3 reads TGTGCCAGCAGCTTACTAGCGGGAGGGCGTACGAATGAGCAGTTCTTC. Its protein is CASSLLAGGRTNEQFF.